The TCR beta chain described here comes from a study of cytomegalovirus exposure and HLA in healthy donors. The protocol was immunoSEQ multiplex PCR, while the TCRdb copy is restricted to in-frame clones and leaves out a portion. The table lists 150,000 to 160,000 clones, 65% to 90% of them singletons. This clonotype was obtained from a man aged 18 to 30 in good health and CMV-seropositive. Sequencing input: PBMCs.

CDR3 amino acids: CATFPPGQGTFGPLHF. In DNA form, the CDR3 reads TGTGCCACCTTCCCCCCGGGACAGGGAACTTTCGGGCCCCTCCACTTT. The chain has TRBV28 and TRBJ1-6, with TRBD1 matching 9 bases. This CDR3 contains 16 residues. Germline V lookup: CDR1 MDHEN, CDR2 SYDVKM. The junction had 20 bases not matched to a gene; V was cut back by 10 bases and J by 13 bases.